This is a list of T cell receptor beta chains from one sample in a study of cytomegalovirus exposure and HLA in healthy donors. Measured with immunoSEQ multiplex PCR; TCRdb has only the in-frame clones, and not every one. The sample records about 150,000 clones, about 88% being singletons. Material for sequencing was PBMCs. These receptors originate from a woman younger than 30 in good health and CMV-seronegative. The conserved cysteine and the conserved F or W are not part of the CDR3 here. Expanded clones are given a class, and other clones once, few, many or no size at all.

V	J	size	CDR3
TRBV7-2	TRBJ2-7	NA	ASSFWTGVYEQY
TRBV10-2	TRBJ2-1	NA	ASSESVAGVGNEQF
TRBV6-5	TRBJ1-2	NA	ASRRDSGYT
TRBV30	TRBJ1-5	NA	AWSSTAGNQPQH
TRBV7-2	TRBJ1-2	NA	ASSLVNRGKYGYT
TRBV29-1	TRBJ1-1	once	SVGGTGGSSPF
TRBV29-1	TRBJ2-5	once	SLGQPQETQY
TRBV27	TRBJ2-5	NA	ASSSYGTSGRQTQY
TRBV19	TRBJ1-3	NA	ASSAGTGAGNTIY
TRBV19	TRBJ1-1	few	ASSTQGGDTEAF
TRBV9	TRBJ1-5	few	ASSLQGDTGQPQH
TRBV7-3	TRBJ2-4	NA	ASSLSSGNIQY
TRBV4-3	TRBJ2-7	NA	ASSHSAGAPGEQY
TRBV6-5	TRBJ1-6	NA	ASSYAVNRENSPLH
TRBV28	TRBJ1-1	few	AAGQVRYTEAF
TRBV5-5	TRBJ1-2	NA	ASSWGRQGSYGYT
TRBV5-1	TRBJ2-7	NA	ASSLRDRGREQY
TRBV19	TRBJ1-2	NA	ASSIRSQGAGGYT
TRBV9	TRBJ2-7	few	ASSVGTGIEQY
TRBV14	TRBJ2-3	once	ASSQEAFGTQY
TRBV19	TRBJ2-5	NA	ASSKTLYSAETQY
TRBV19	TRBJ2-1	NA	ASHRDGLGREQF
TRBV27	TRBJ1-4	NA	ASSRTGSNEKLF
TRBV18	TRBJ2-7	NA	ASSPKRDGGVYEQY
TRBV11-3	TRBJ2-7	NA	ASSREEFNEQY
TRBV2	TRBJ2-7	once	ASSEALAGVGEQY
TRBV5-6	TRBJ2-2	NA	ASSTTGELF
TRBV5-4	TRBJ1-2	NA	ASKRTGVGYT
TRBV7-9	TRBJ2-7	NA	ASSLGQGGRGQY
TRBV7-7	TRBJ2-7	NA	ASSRSGDSYEQY
TRBV5-1	TRBJ2-1	NA	ASSQANDNEQF
TRBV7-9	TRBJ2-7	NA	ASSRLYEQY